This is a list of T cell receptor beta chains from one sample in a study of human T cells and chemical hapten exposure. TCRdb reanalysed the reads using MiXCR and keeps one entry per CDR3 protein. The sample has around 120,000 distinct CDR3 sequences, over 7.5% seen once. The source material was whole blood. The origin of the receptors is a human donor in good health. Some clones in this sample may be carry-over from other donors' samples. Both conserved end residues are part of each CDR3. The D gene is left open where the match is weak. The size of a clone is reported for some rows only, either as once, few or many, or as a class for expanded clones.

V: TRBV27; length: 17; size: many; D: .; J: TRBJ1-1; DNA: TGTGCCAGCAGTTTATTCCCCCAGACAGACCGGAACACTGAAGCTTTCTTT; CDR3: CASSLFPQTDRNTEAFF
V: TRBV4-2; length: 16; size: few; D: TRBD2; J: TRBJ2-3; DNA: TGTGCCAGCAGCCAAGAGGCTAGCGGCACCACAGATACGCAGTATTTT; CDR3: CASSQEASGTTDTQYF
V: TRBV14; length: 18; size: .; D: .; J: TRBJ2-3; DNA: TGTGCCAGCAGCCAAGATGATCTTGGCGGGATGCCTACAGATACGCAGTATTTT; CDR3: CASSQDDLGGMPTDTQYF
V: TRBV7-8; length: 12; size: few; D: .; J: TRBJ2-7; DNA: TGTGCCAGCAGCACGGACACCTACGAGCAGTACTTC; CDR3: CASSTDTYEQYF
V: TRBV7-9; length: 19; size: many; D: TRBD2; J: TRBJ2-7; DNA: TGTGCCAGCAGCTTAGCCATTATTGTTTTGCGGGAGCACTTCCACGAGCAGTACTTC; CDR3: CASSLAIIVLREHFHEQYF
V: TRBV7-9; length: 16; size: .; D: .; J: TRBJ2-7; DNA: TGTGCCAGCAGCTTAGAAAAGGGACGGGGCCCCGGCGAGCAGTACTTC; CDR3: CASSLEKGRGPGEQYF
V: TRBV6-5; length: 14; size: many; D: .; J: TRBJ2-3; DNA: TGTGCCAGCAGTTACTCCCAGATCCCAGATACGCAGTATTTT; CDR3: CASSYSQIPDTQYF
V: TRBV20-1; length: 17; size: few; D: TRBD2; J: TRBJ2-1; DNA: TGCAGTGCTAGAGATATCGAGGCGGGAGACCTTTTCGATGAGCAGTTCTTC; CDR3: CSARDIEAGDLFDEQFF
V: TRBV7-6; length: 16; size: .; D: TRBD1; J: TRBJ2-5; DNA: TGTGCCAGCAGCTTAACCCAACAGGGGGCGGGCGAGACCCAGTACTTC; CDR3: CASSLTQQGAGETQYF
V: TRBV14; length: 15; size: .; D: .; J: TRBJ2-1; DNA: TGTGCCAGCAGCCAAGAAAGGGGCCGTTACAATGAGCAGTTCTTC; CDR3: CASSQERGRYNEQFF
V: TRBV5-1; length: 15; size: .; D: TRBD2; J: TRBJ2-1; DNA: TGCGCCAGCAGCATTAGCGGGGGGTCCTACAATGAGCAGTTCTTC; CDR3: CASSISGGSYNEQFF
V: TRBV29-1; length: 13; size: few; D: .; J: TRBJ1-1; DNA: TGCAGCGTTGCAAGGGTGTTGAACACTGAAGCTTTCTTT; CDR3: CSVARVLNTEAFF
V: TRBV7-2; length: 16; size: .; D: .; J: TRBJ2-1; DNA: TGTGCCAGCAGCTTAGTAGCAGCGGAGGACCACAATGAGCAGTTCTTC; CDR3: CASSLVAAEDHNEQFF
V: TRBV6-2/TRBV6-3; length: 18; size: many; D: .; J: TRBJ1-6; DNA: TGTGCCAGCAACACACTCGTCTGGGAGAGCTCCTATAATTCACCCCTCCACTTT; CDR3: CASNTLVWESSYNSPLHF
V: TRBV20-1; length: 14; size: many; D: .; J: TRBJ1-5; DNA: TGCAGTGCTAGTGTGGTGGGTAGCAATCAGCCCCAGCATTTT; CDR3: CSASVVGSNQPQHF
V: TRBV11-2; length: 11; size: once; D: .; J: TRBJ2-7; DNA: TGTGCCAGCAGCGCCCACTACGAGCAGTACTTC; CDR3: CASSAHYEQYF
V: TRBV20-1; length: 13; size: .; D: .; J: TRBJ2-7; DNA: TGCAGTGCTAGTTCGGGGGCGACCTACGAGCAGTACTTC; CDR3: CSASSGATYEQYF
V: TRBV14; length: 14; size: .; D: .; J: TRBJ1-2; DNA: TGTGCCAGCAGCCAAGAGGGGCATGTTTATGGCTACACCTTC; CDR3: CASSQEGHVYGYTF
V: TRBV19; length: 13; size: .; D: .; J: TRBJ1-5; DNA: TGTGCCAGTTCAACGATTAGCAATCAGCCCCAGCATTTT; CDR3: CASSTISNQPQHF
V: TRBV20-1; length: 16; size: few; D: .; J: TRBJ1-1; DNA: TGCAGTGCTAGGACCCCTGGGGGGAGGATGAACACTGAAGCTTTCTTT; CDR3: CSARTPGGRMNTEAFF
V: TRBV6-2/TRBV6-3; length: 15; size: few; D: .; J: TRBJ2-3; DNA: TGTGCCACTCGGGGCTTGACTCATAGCACAGATACGCAGTATTTT; CDR3: CATRGLTHSTDTQYF
V: TRBV7-9; length: 14; size: .; D: .; J: TRBJ2-5; DNA: TGTGCCAGCAGCTTAGTCCTTGGTATGAAGACCCAGTACTTC; CDR3: CASSLVLGMKTQYF
V: TRBV27; length: 16; size: many; D: .; J: TRBJ1-5; DNA: TGTGCCAGCAGATCGACCTGGGGGGTCAGCAATCAGCCCCAGCATTTT; CDR3: CASRSTWGVSNQPQHF
V: TRBV27; length: 15; size: .; D: .; J: TRBJ1-5; DNA: TGTGCCAGCAGTTTCCGCGCCAATAGCAATCAGCCCCAGCATTTT; CDR3: CASSFRANSNQPQHF
V: TRBV7-9; length: 14; size: few; D: .; J: TRBJ2-7; DNA: TGTGCCAGCAGCTTAAAACAGGGCCCCTACGAGCAGTACTTC; CDR3: CASSLKQGPYEQYF
V: TRBV5-1; length: 13; size: .; D: .; J: TRBJ1-5; DNA: TGCGCCAGCCGATACGATACCAATCAGCCCCAGCATTTT; CDR3: CASRYDTNQPQHF
V: TRBV12-3/TRBV12-4; length: 15; size: few; D: .; J: TRBJ1-5; DNA: TGTGCCAGCAGTTTAGCGGCAGTTGGCAATCAGCCCCAGCATTTT; CDR3: CASSLAAVGNQPQHF
V: TRBV7-3; length: 12; size: many; D: .; J: TRBJ1-1; DNA: TGTGCCAGCAGCCGTGGACGGGGTGAAGCTTTCTTT; CDR3: CASSRGRGEAFF
V: TRBV20-1; length: 15; size: .; D: TRBD1; J: TRBJ1-1; DNA: TGCAGTGCCAACTGGGACAGGGGGCTAGGGACTGAAGCTTTCTTT; CDR3: CSANWDRGLGTEAFF
V: TRBV20-1; length: 17; size: .; D: .; J: TRBJ2-4; DNA: TGCAGTGCTATATCGGCAGGGCTCATCCTAGCCAAAAACATTCAGTACTTC; CDR3: CSAISAGLILAKNIQYF
V: TRBV20-1; length: 14; size: many; D: .; J: TRBJ2-3; DNA: TGCAGTGCTAGTGGTACAGGGAGCACAGATACGCAGTATTTT; CDR3: CSASGTGSTDTQYF
V: TRBV5-1; length: 16; size: .; D: TRBD2; J: TRBJ2-1; DNA: TGCGCCAGCAGCCCGGGACTAGCGGGACTATACAATGAGCAGTTCTTC; CDR3: CASSPGLAGLYNEQFF
V: TRBV6-5; length: 16; size: .; D: .; J: TRBJ2-3; DNA: TGTGCCAGCAGTTACTCGGGCCGGGCTCTCACAGATACGCAGTATTTT; CDR3: CASSYSGRALTDTQYF
V: TRBV6-1; length: 14; size: .; D: .; J: TRBJ2-2; DNA: TGTGCCAGCAAGATACAGGGTCGGACCGGGGAGCTGTTTTTT; CDR3: CASKIQGRTGELFF
V: TRBV5-4; length: 12; size: many; D: .; J: TRBJ1-2; DNA: TGTGCCAGCAGCCTAAACGGAGGTGGCTACACCTTC; CDR3: CASSLNGGGYTF
V: TRBV5-6; length: 15; size: many; D: TRBD2; J: TRBJ2-5; DNA: TGTGCCAGCAGCTCCGGACTAGCGGGACGCGAGACCCAGTACTTC; CDR3: CASSSGLAGRETQYF
V: TRBV7-9; length: 16; size: few; D: TRBD1; J: TRBJ1-1; DNA: TGTGCCAGCAGCTTAGATGACTGGACAGGATACACTGAAGCTTTCTTT; CDR3: CASSLDDWTGYTEAFF
V: TRBV20-1; length: 13; size: .; D: .; J: TRBJ2-2; DNA: TGCAGTGCTAGGCTGGGACGACCCGGGGAGCTGTTTTTT; CDR3: CSARLGRPGELFF